Listed below are T cell receptor beta chains from one sample, sequenced in a study of T-cell reconstitution after alpha-beta-depleted transplantation in children. Using its own MiXCR run on the PCR reads, TCRdb lists one record per CDR3 protein. This sample has some 450,000 distinct CDR3 sequences, with 43% found just once. This specimen consisted of PBMCs, obtained before TCRalphabeta/CD19-depleted stem cell transplant. The source of these receptors is a girl aged 2 to 10 with aplastic anemia, due to receive a stem cell transplant. Both conserved end residues are part of each CDR3. D genes are given only for firm matches. The size entry is marked missing in some rows and otherwise reads once, few, many or a size class.

V gene	J gene	D gene	clone size	CDR3 protein	CDR3 DNA
TRBV20-1	TRBJ2-3	TRBD1	.	CSAFLQGLPPDTQYF	TGCAGTGCTTTCTTACAGGGGTTACCCCCAGATACGCAGTATTTT
TRBV28	TRBJ2-5	TRBD1	few	CASRDTGAQETQYF	TGTGCCAGCAGGGACACAGGGGCCCAAGAGACCCAGTACTTC
TRBV15	TRBJ2-1	.	.	CATSSGVVGEQFF	TGTGCCACCAGCTCCGGGGTAGTTGGTGAGCAGTTCTTC
TRBV7-2	TRBJ2-7	.	many	CASSLGLADTYEQYF	TGTGCCAGCAGCTTAGGGCTAGCCGATACTTACGAGCAGTACTTC
TRBV4-1	TRBJ2-7	TRBD2	few	CASSQVLAEGSYEQYF	TGCGCCAGCAGCCAAGTGCTAGCGGAAGGTTCCTACGAGCAGTACTTC
TRBV20-1	TRBJ1-5	.	few	CSARESPGFGNQPQHF	TGCAGTGCTAGAGAAAGCCCGGGGTTTGGCAATCAGCCCCAGCATTTT
TRBV6-4	TRBJ2-2	TRBD2	.	CASRGIPGLAGGLNTGELFF	TGTGCCAGCAGGGGAATCCCGGGACTAGCGGGAGGACTCAACACCGGGGAGCTGTTTTTT
TRBV20-1	TRBJ1-2	.	few	CSARRSDYGYTF	TGCAGTGCTAGACGCAGTGACTATGGCTACACCTTC
TRBV5-4	TRBJ2-4	.	.	CASSDSKGPKNIQYF	TGTGCCAGCAGCGATTCCAAGGGTCCCAAAAACATTCAGTACTTC
TRBV12-3/TRBV12-4	TRBJ2-3	TRBD2	many	CASSPASGRTDTQYF	TGTGCCAGCAGTCCCGCAAGCGGGAGGACAGATACGCAGTATTTT
TRBV6-5	TRBJ2-1	.	.	CASSYSTRSGINEQFF	TGTGCCAGCAGTTACTCGACTAGAAGTGGTATCAATGAGCAGTTCTTC
TRBV20-1	TRBJ2-7	.	.	CSASRRDREQYF	TGCAGTGCTAGCCGCAGGGATAGGGAGCAGTACTTC
TRBV12-3/TRBV12-4	TRBJ2-1	.	many	CASSLEVGANEQFF	TGTGCCAGCAGTTTAGAAGTGGGGGCTAATGAGCAGTTCTTC
TRBV15	TRBJ2-5	TRBD2	.	CATSREAGGPETQYF	TGTGCCACCAGCAGAGAAGCGGGGGGGCCGGAGACCCAGTACTTC
TRBV7-9	TRBJ2-7	TRBD1	.	CASSFPPGGLSYEQYF	TGTGCCAGCAGCTTCCCCCCAGGGGGCCTCTCCTACGAGCAGTACTTC
TRBV11-2	TRBJ2-1	.	.	CASSPRSWEVDEQFF	TGTGCCAGCAGCCCGAGGAGCTGGGAGGTGGATGAGCAGTTCTTC
TRBV20-1	TRBJ2-7	.	many	CSARLDGGWYEQYF	TGCAGTGCTAGGCTAGACGGGGGCTGGTACGAGCAGTACTTC
TRBV15	TRBJ2-7	.	.	CATSSEMRDGSYEQYF	TGTGCCACCAGCAGTGAAATGCGGGACGGCTCCTACGAGCAGTACTTC
TRBV5-6	TRBJ1-1	.	.	CASSLATLDGLMNTEAFF	TGTGCCAGCAGCTTGGCAACCTTGGACGGACTTATGAACACTGAAGCTTTCTTT
TRBV29-1	TRBJ2-1	TRBD2	.	CSVEVRAGETYNEQFF	TGCAGCGTTGAAGTGCGAGCGGGAGAAACCTACAATGAGCAGTTCTTC
TRBV20-1	TRBJ2-3	TRBD2	.	CSGEASGKRTDTQYF	TGCAGTGGGGAGGCTAGCGGCAAGAGGACAGATACGCAGTATTTT
TRBV11-2	TRBJ2-2	.	many	CASSLAQGLGELFF	TGTGCCAGCAGCTTAGCACAGGGTCTAGGGGAGCTGTTTTTT
TRBV20-1	TRBJ2-7	.	.	CSARRTGRGFEQYF	TGCAGTGCTAGGAGGACCGGGAGAGGTTTCGAGCAGTACTTC
TRBV20-1	TRBJ2-3	.	.	CSAGGSSDTQYF	TGCAGTGCAGGGGGGTCGTCAGATACGCAGTATTTT
TRBV9	TRBJ2-3	TRBD2	few	CASSVGPTSGGPADTQYF	TGTGCCAGCAGCGTAGGCCCGACTAGCGGGGGTCCGGCAGATACGCAGTATTTT
TRBV5-6	TRBJ2-1	TRBD2	.	CASSPILAGGPSGYNEQFF	TGTGCCAGCAGCCCGATACTAGCGGGAGGGCCCTCAGGTTACAATGAGCAGTTCTTC
TRBV6-1	TRBJ2-7	.	.	CASSVNRQLLYEQYF	TGTGCCAGCAGTGTGAATCGACAACTTCTCTACGAGCAGTACTTC
TRBV5-8	TRBJ2-1	.	once	CASSLEVRGREQFF	TGTGCCAGCAGCTTGGAGGTCAGGGGTCGCGAGCAGTTCTTC
TRBV5-1	TRBJ1-1	.	.	CASSSLESGTKNTEAFF	TGCGCCAGCAGCTCCCTAGAATCCGGGACAAAGAACACTGAAGCTTTCTTT
TRBV20-1	TRBJ2-3	.	.	CSAVLGAGDTQYF	TGCAGTGCCGTACTAGGGGCGGGAGATACGCAGTATTTT
TRBV20-1	TRBJ2-1	TRBD2	few	CSARDWTSGKNNEQFF	TGCAGTGCTAGAGATTGGACTAGCGGAAAGAACAATGAGCAGTTCTTC
TRBV5-6	TRBJ1-1	.	many	CASSSRMNTEAFF	TGTGCCAGCAGCTCAAGGATGAACACTGAAGCTTTCTTT
TRBV5-5	TRBJ2-7	TRBD1	.	CASSPRLGTGRIGEQYF	TGTGCCAGCAGCCCGAGATTGGGGACAGGGCGAATAGGGGAGCAGTACTTC
TRBV18	TRBJ2-7	TRBD2	few	CASSPRRGTLSYEQYF	TGTGCCAGCTCACCACGGCGGGGGACCCTCTCCTACGAGCAGTACTTC
TRBV20-1	TRBJ1-3	.	.	CSARDRATGNTIYF	TGCAGTGCTAGAGATCGGGCGACTGGAAACACCATATATTTT
TRBV27	TRBJ2-7	TRBD2	.	CASKELAGYEQYF	TGTGCCAGCAAGGAACTAGCGGGCTACGAGCAGTACTTC
TRBV7-2	TRBJ2-7	TRBD1	once	CASSFAPGQGSYEQYF	TGTGCCAGCAGCTTTGCACCGGGACAGGGCTCCTACGAGCAGTACTTC
TRBV4-1	TRBJ2-7	.	.	CASSQERLSFYEQYF	TGCGCCAGCAGCCAAGAACGACTATCTTTCTACGAGCAGTACTTC
TRBV24-1	TRBJ2-1	TRBD2	.	CATSDLPGEGEQFF	TGTGCCACCAGTGATTTGCCCGGGGAGGGGGAGCAGTTCTTC
TRBV7-2	TRBJ2-7	.	.	CSSSLRRGLEQYF	TGTTCCAGCAGCTTACGCAGGGGCCTCGAGCAGTACTTC
TRBV12-3/TRBV12-4	TRBJ2-1	.	few	CASSSQEELHEQFF	TGTGCCAGCAGTTCTCAGGAGGAGTTGCATGAGCAGTTCTTC
TRBV7-6	TRBJ2-7	TRBD2	.	CASSSGTSGGGQYF	TGTGCCAGCAGTTCCGGGACTAGCGGTGGAGGGCAGTACTTC
TRBV28	TRBJ2-1	.	.	CASRRGGPSYNEQFF	TGTGCCAGCAGGAGAGGAGGGCCTTCCTACAATGAGCAGTTCTTC
TRBV20-1	TRBJ2-5	.	few	CSADRETQYF	TGCAGTGCTGATCGAGAGACCCAGTACTTC
TRBV5-5	TRBJ2-3	TRBD2	.	CASSRGLAGGTDTQYF	TGTGCCAGCAGCAGGGGACTAGCGGGAGGGACAGATACGCAGTATTTT
TRBV18	TRBJ2-2	.	many	CAMLTNTGELFF	TGTGCCATGCTGACAAACACCGGGGAGCTGTTTTTT
TRBV5-1	TRBJ2-1	TRBD2	once	CASSLGLPSGWSSYNEQFF	TGCGCCAGCAGCTTGGGTCTGCCTAGCGGGTGGAGCTCCTACAATGAGCAGTTCTTC
TRBV5-6	TRBJ1-2	.	many	CASSLYRGDYGYTF	TGTGCCAGCAGCTTATATCGGGGGGACTATGGCTACACCTTC
TRBV7-2	TRBJ1-1	.	.	CASTVHQGRGEAFF	TGTGCCAGCACAGTTCATCAGGGACGTGGTGAAGCTTTCTTT
TRBV12-3/TRBV12-4	TRBJ1-1	.	many	CASSLQRNTEAFF	TGTGCCAGCAGTTTACAGAGAAACACTGAAGCTTTCTTT
TRBV20-1	TRBJ2-7	TRBD2	many	CSGRLATYEQYF	TGCAGTGGGCGACTAGCCACCTACGAGCAGTACTTC